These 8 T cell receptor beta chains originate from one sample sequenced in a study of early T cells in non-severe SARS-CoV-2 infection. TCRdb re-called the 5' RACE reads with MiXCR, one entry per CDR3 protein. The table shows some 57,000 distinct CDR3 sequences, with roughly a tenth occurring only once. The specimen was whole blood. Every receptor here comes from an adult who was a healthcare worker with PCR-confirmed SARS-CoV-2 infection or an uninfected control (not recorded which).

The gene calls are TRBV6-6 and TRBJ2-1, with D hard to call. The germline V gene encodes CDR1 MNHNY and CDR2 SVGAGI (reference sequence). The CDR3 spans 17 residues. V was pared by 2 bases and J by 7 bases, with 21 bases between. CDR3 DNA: TGTGCCAGCAGTTACGGGCCCTGGACGGCTTTAGATAATGAGCAGTTCTTC. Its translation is CASSYGPWTALDNEQFF.

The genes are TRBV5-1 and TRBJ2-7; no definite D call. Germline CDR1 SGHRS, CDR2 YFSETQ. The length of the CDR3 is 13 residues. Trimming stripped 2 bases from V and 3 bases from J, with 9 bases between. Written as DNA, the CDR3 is TGCGCCAGCAGCTTAGGACGGAACTACGAGCAGTACTTC. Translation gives CASSLGRNYEQYF.

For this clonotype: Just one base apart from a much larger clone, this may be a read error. The CDR3 bases are TGTGCCGGCATTGTACTAGCGGGGACCGCAGATACGCAGTATTTT. As protein: CAGIVLAGTADTQYF. The chain employs TRBV6-1 and TRBJ2-3, with TRBD2 matching over 10 bases. Germline V gene data show CDR1 as MNHNS and CDR2 as SASEGT. The CDR3 extends over 15 amino acids. J gave up 4 bases and V 11 bases, and 12 bases lay outside the gene matches.

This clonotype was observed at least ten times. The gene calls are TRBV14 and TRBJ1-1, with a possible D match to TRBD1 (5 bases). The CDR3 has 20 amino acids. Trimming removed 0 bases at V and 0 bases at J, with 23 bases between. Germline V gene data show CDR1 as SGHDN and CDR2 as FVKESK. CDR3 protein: CASSQESRLNRRLMNTEAFF. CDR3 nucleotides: TGTGCCAGCAGCCAAGAAAGTCGTCTTAACAGGCGTTTAATGAACACTGAAGCTTTCTTT.

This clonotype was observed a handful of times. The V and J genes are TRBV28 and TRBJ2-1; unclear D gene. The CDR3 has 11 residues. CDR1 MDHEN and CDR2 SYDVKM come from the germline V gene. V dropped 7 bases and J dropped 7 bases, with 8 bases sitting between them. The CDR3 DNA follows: TGTGCCAGCACCTCCGGTAATGAGCAGTTCTTC. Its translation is CASTSGNEQFF.

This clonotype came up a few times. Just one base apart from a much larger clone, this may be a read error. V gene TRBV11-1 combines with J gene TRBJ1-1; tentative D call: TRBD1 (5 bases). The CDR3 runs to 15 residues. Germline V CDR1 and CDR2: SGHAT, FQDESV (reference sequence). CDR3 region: CVSSQRSGANTEAFF. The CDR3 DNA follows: TGTGTCAGCAGCCAACGCTCCGGGGCGAACACTGAAGCTTTCTTT.

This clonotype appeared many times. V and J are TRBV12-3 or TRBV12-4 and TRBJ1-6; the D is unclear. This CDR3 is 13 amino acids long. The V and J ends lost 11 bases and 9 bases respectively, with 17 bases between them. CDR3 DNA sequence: TGTGCCCGCTCGGGGAACTCGAGTTCACCCCTCCACTTT. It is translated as CARSGNSSSPLHF.

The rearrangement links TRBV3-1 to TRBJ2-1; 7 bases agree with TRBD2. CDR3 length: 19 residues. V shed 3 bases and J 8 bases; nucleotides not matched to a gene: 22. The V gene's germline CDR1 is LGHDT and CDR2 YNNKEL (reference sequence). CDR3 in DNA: TGTGCCAGCAGCCAGCACGGCGGGGCTAGCGGAGGACGAGCGCATGAGCAGTTCTTC. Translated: CASSQHGGASGGRAHEQFF.